This is a list of T cell receptor beta chains from one sample in a study of beta chain features in type 1 diabetes. This table comes from immunoSEQ multiplex PCR, and its TCRdb copy is limited to in-frame clones, with some not included. The sample lists just under 150,000 clones, about 10% seen once, with about 1.3% in the top ten. Sequenced: naive CD4+ T cells from blood. Receptor source: a man aged 18 to 29 in good health. The CDR3 runs from the conserved cysteine through the conserved F or W. Fields, in order: D gene, clone size, V gene, J gene, CDR3 DNA, CDR3 protein. D genes are given only for firm matches. Clone size is given for some rows only: seen once, a few or many times, or a class if the clone is expanded.

>TRBD2|-|TRBV10-2|TRBJ2-7
TGCGCCAGCAGCAGCGGGGGGTCCGAGCAGTACTTC
CASSSGGSEQYF
>-|many|TRBV4-3|TRBJ2-5
TGCGCCAGCAGCCAGGCCAGGGTGCGAGAGACCCAGTACTTC
CASSQARVRETQYF
>-|few|TRBV30|TRBJ1-2
TGTGCCTGGAGTGATGGAGGAGGCTACACCTTC
CAWSDGGGYTF
>TRBD1|few|TRBV10-3|TRBJ2-7
TGTGCCATCAGCGGGCACGCCCAGGGGGACGAGCAGTACTTC
CAISGHAQGDEQYF
>-|-|TRBV6-5|TRBJ1-2
TGTGCCAGCAGTTCGGCCCTATCACCGACCCCAGGAGGCTACACCTTC
CASSSALSPTPGGYTF
>TRBD1|many|TRBV5-6|TRBJ2-1
TGTGCCAGCAGCTTGGACAGGGGCCGTTACAATGAGCAGTTCTTC
CASSLDRGRYNEQFF
>-|few|TRBV7-8|TRBJ2-1
TGTGCCAGCAGGGAGACTAGGAGTGAGCAGTTCTTC
CASRETRSEQFF
>-|-|TRBV5-1|TRBJ2-3
TGCGCCAGCAGCTCCCAAGCGGCGAGAGATACGCAGTATTTT
CASSSQAARDTQYF
>-|-|TRBV15|TRBJ2-3
TGTGCCACCAGCAGAGGAAATAGCGGCACAGATACGCAGTATTTT
CATSRGNSGTDTQYF
>-|-|TRBV6-5|TRBJ2-7
TGTGCCAGCAGTTACTCAGCAGGGGACGGCTACGAGCAGTACTTC
CASSYSAGDGYEQYF
>TRBD2|few|TRBV10-1|TRBJ2-3
TGCGCCAGCAGTGGTTTAGCGGGGAATTTCACAGATACGCAGTATTTT
CASSGLAGNFTDTQYF
>-|few|TRBV5-4|TRBJ2-1
TGTGCCAGCAGCCCCAGCGGCGGGGTAACCTACAATGAGCAGTTCTTC
CASSPSGGVTYNEQFF
>-|few|TRBV19|TRBJ2-5
TGTGCCAGTAGTAAAACGGGACAAAAAGAGACCCAGTACTTC
CASSKTGQKETQYF
>TRBD2|few|TRBV6-6|TRBJ2-5
TGTGCCAGCAGTCCCGCTAGCGGGGGGCACCAAGAGACCCAGTACTTC
CASSPASGGHQETQYF
>-|-|TRBV11-3|TRBJ2-3
TGTGCCAGCAGCCAGAGGACAGATACGCAGTATTTT
CASSQRTDTQYF
>-|many|TRBV30|TRBJ1-1
TGTGCCTGGAGCAGTGAGGGCGAGGCTTTCTTT
CAWSSEGEAFF
>-|-|TRBV28|TRBJ1-5
TGTGCCAGCAGTTCGCGAAGATGGGCCAATCAGCCCCAGCATTTT
CASSSRRWANQPQHF
>-|few|TRBV4-2|TRBJ1-4
TGTGCCAGCAGCCAAGTTACGGGCAGGGGATTATCTCGGATATGGGAAAAACTGTTTTTT
CASSQVTGRGLSRIWEKLFF
>-|many|TRBV30|TRBJ1-2
TGTGCCTGGTCCCAGACAGCTTATGGCTACACCTTC
CAWSQTAYGYTF
>TRBD1|-|TRBV2|TRBJ2-3
TGTGCCAGCACAGGGGGCCTGAGCACAGATACGCAGTATTTT
CASTGGLSTDTQYF
>-|few|TRBV2|TRBJ1-5
TGTGCCAGCCGTGGATGGCAGTCCAATCAGCCCCAGCATTTT
CASRGWQSNQPQHF
>-|-|TRBV10-3|TRBJ2-2
TGTGCCATCACTATCGAGGGCACCGGGGAGCTGTTTTTT
CAITIEGTGELFF